This TCR beta chain was observed in a study of cytomegalovirus exposure and HLA in healthy donors. Study-wide results and limits: The productive fraction for most TCR beta V segments was about 87% or about 30% in an earlier analysis.

The V gene's germline CDR1 is LGHNT and CDR2 FRNRAP. The CDR3 contains 13 residues. V was trimmed by 6 bases and J by 5 bases, leaving 13 bases between them. PCR primers comprised 60 Vbeta and 13 Jbeta primers. Clones were sequenced by immunoSEQ multiplex PCR, and TCRdb holds only the in-frame ones, with some missing. This repertoire shows 97,000 or so clones, 75% to 80% found once; its top ten account for 8.5% to 10%. As to this clone: The target antigen is unknown.

Material: PBMCs. The chain recombines TRBV12-5 with TRBJ2-5, with a weak D call TRBD1 (6 bases). This sequence was found in a male donor in good health and CMV-seropositive. The CDR3 coding sequence is TGTGCTAGTGGCCGCTCAGGACAGGAGACCCAGTACTTC. Encoded protein: CASGRSGQETQYF.